This TCR beta chain was found in a study of blood T cell repertoires in COVID-19. About the study: Acute and convalescent COVID-19 specimens originated in the United States, Italy and Spain. T cells, B-cell-depleted T cells, or PBMCs provided the cDNA or gDNA that served as material.

As handled by the study authors: Scientists estimated how many nucleated cells there were by amplifying reference gene primers. The method was immunoSEQ multiplex PCR; TCRdb's version includes in-frame clones alone and lacks a portion of them. From that table come the V and J calls and clone size; the DNA was used to work out D and trimming. The sample has about 26,000 clones; nearly 90% are singletons. V was clipped by 4 bases and J by 2 bases; unmatched bases: 2. The CDR3 loop spans 15 amino acids. Germline CDR1 reads LNHDA; CDR2 reads SQIVND (reference sequence). Sequenced sample: peripheral blood. The receptor was isolated from a man in his 70s with acute or convalescent COVID-19. The chain links TRBV19 to TRBJ2-7; 13 bases fit TRBD2. Here the CDR3 DNA reads TGTGCCAGTAGTACCGGACTAGCGGGAGCCTACGAGCAGTACTTC. Its protein product is CASSTGLAGAYEQYF.